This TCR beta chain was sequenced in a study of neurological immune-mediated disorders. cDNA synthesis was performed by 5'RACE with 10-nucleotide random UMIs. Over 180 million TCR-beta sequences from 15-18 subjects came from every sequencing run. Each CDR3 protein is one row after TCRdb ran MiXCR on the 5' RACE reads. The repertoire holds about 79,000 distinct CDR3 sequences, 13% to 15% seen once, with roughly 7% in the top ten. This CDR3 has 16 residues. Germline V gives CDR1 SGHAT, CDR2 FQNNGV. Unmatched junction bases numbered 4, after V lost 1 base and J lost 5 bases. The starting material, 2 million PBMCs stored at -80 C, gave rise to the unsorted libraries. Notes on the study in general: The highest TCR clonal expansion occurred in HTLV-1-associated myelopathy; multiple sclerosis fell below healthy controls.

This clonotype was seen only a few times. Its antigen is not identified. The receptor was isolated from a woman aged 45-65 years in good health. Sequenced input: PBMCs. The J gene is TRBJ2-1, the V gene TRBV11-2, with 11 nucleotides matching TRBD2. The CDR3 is CASSLGTSGFNNEQFF. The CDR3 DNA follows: TGTGCCAGCAGCTTAGGGACTAGCGGGTTTAACAATGAGCAGTTCTTC.